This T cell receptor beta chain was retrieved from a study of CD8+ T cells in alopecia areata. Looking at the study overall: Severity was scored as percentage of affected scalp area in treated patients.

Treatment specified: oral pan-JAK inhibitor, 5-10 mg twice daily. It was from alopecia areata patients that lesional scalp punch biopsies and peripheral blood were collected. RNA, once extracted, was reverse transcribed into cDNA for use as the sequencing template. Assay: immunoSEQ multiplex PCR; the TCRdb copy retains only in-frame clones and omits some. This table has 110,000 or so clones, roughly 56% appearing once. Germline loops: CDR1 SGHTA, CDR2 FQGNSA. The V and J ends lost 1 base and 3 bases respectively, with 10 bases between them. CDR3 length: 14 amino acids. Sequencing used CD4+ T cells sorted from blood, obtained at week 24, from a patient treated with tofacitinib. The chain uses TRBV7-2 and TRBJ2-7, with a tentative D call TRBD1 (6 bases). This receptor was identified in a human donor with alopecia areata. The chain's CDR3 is CASSLEFRGYEQYF. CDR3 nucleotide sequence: TGTGCCAGCAGCTTAGAGTTCAGGGGCTACGAGCAGTACTTC.